This is a list of T cell receptor beta chains from one sample in a study of T-cell memory formation after mild COVID-19. Using its own MiXCR run on the 5' RACE reads, TCRdb lists one record per CDR3 protein. Altogether around 200,000 distinct CDR3 sequences are present, under 12% being singletons, with the ten largest covering 2.5% to 3.5%. Sequences were obtained from PBMCs or a T cell subset sorted from them (not recorded which). The source is a young man who had mild COVID-19 (a few samples of this study predate the infection). Cell type and time point are not known. Each CDR3 is given with its conserved first and last residue. The D gene is left open where the match is weak. A clone size is listed for some rows: how often the clone was seen (once, few, many), or a class if it is expanded.

abundance: NA
v_gene: TRBV24-1
d_gene: TRBD1
j_gene: TRBJ2-1
CDR3aa: CATGTGGLDEQFF
CDR3nt: TGTGCCACCGGGACAGGGGGTTTGGATGAGCAGTTCTTC

abundance: many
v_gene: TRBV7-3
d_gene: NA
j_gene: TRBJ2-7
CDR3aa: CASSFDPSYEQYF
CDR3nt: TGTGCCAGCAGCTTCGACCCCTCCTACGAGCAGTACTTC

abundance: few
v_gene: TRBV5-6
d_gene: NA
j_gene: TRBJ1-6
CDR3aa: CASSRREAAQNSPLHF
CDR3nt: TGTGCCAGCAGCCGTCGAGAGGCAGCTCAGAATTCACCCCTCCACTTT

abundance: NA
v_gene: TRBV20-1
d_gene: NA
j_gene: TRBJ1-2
CDR3aa: CSAWGGENYGYTF
CDR3nt: TGCAGTGCTTGGGGGGGTGAGAACTATGGCTACACCTTC

abundance: NA
v_gene: TRBV7-3
d_gene: TRBD1
j_gene: TRBJ1-1
CDR3aa: CASSLTSRGRTEAFF
CDR3nt: TGTGCCAGCAGCTTAACGTCCAGGGGGCGAACTGAAGCTTTCTTT

abundance: few
v_gene: TRBV6-5
d_gene: TRBD1
j_gene: TRBJ2-7
CDR3aa: CASSYVGVGGSEQYF
CDR3nt: TGTGCCAGCAGTTACGTAGGGGTAGGGGGCAGCGAGCAGTACTTC

abundance: many
v_gene: TRBV20-1
d_gene: NA
j_gene: TRBJ2-1
CDR3aa: CSARPVNEQFF
CDR3nt: TGCAGTGCTAGGCCGGTCAATGAGCAGTTCTTC

abundance: many
v_gene: TRBV5-1
d_gene: TRBD1
j_gene: TRBJ2-1
CDR3aa: CASRFGQGSEQFF
CDR3nt: TGCGCCAGCAGATTTGGACAGGGGAGTGAGCAGTTCTTC

abundance: NA
v_gene: TRBV9
d_gene: NA
j_gene: TRBJ1-6
CDR3aa: CASSVGGVESPLHF
CDR3nt: TGTGCCAGCAGCGTAGGAGGGGTTGAGTCACCCCTCCACTTT

abundance: few
v_gene: TRBV14
d_gene: NA
j_gene: TRBJ2-7
CDR3aa: CASSRGTLDYEQYF
CDR3nt: TGTGCCAGCAGCCGAGGGACTCTCGACTACGAGCAGTACTTC

abundance: NA
v_gene: TRBV19
d_gene: NA
j_gene: TRBJ1-6
CDR3aa: CASSKRPALDSPLHF
CDR3nt: TGTGCCAGTAGTAAACGTCCAGCGTTGGATTCACCCCTCCACTTT

abundance: few
v_gene: TRBV5-1
d_gene: NA
j_gene: TRBJ1-4
CDR3aa: CASSLKGETNEKLFF
CDR3nt: TGCGCCAGCAGCTTGAAGGGAGAAACTAATGAAAAACTGTTTTTT

abundance: NA
v_gene: TRBV20-1
d_gene: TRBD2
j_gene: TRBJ2-5
CDR3aa: CSASGLAVWEAQYF
CDR3nt: TGCAGTGCTAGCGGTCTAGCGGTTTGGGAGGCCCAGTACTTC

abundance: once
v_gene: TRBV18
d_gene: NA
j_gene: TRBJ1-2
CDR3aa: CASSPGENYGYTF
CDR3nt: TGTGCCAGCTCACCGGGGGAAAACTATGGCTACACCTTC

abundance: NA
v_gene: TRBV29-1
d_gene: NA
j_gene: TRBJ1-4
CDR3aa: CSVRLPGTHNEKLFF
CDR3nt: TGCAGCGTTCGACTACCCGGGACCCATAATGAAAAACTGTTTTTT

abundance: NA
v_gene: TRBV9
d_gene: NA
j_gene: TRBJ1-2
CDR3aa: CASSVREGTHYGYTF
CDR3nt: TGTGCCAGCAGCGTTCGCGAGGGGACGCACTATGGCTACACCTTC

abundance: many
v_gene: TRBV6-5
d_gene: NA
j_gene: TRBJ2-3
CDR3aa: CASSYWSTDTQYF
CDR3nt: TGTGCCAGCAGTTATTGGAGCACAGATACGCAGTATTTT

abundance: once
v_gene: TRBV4-1
d_gene: NA
j_gene: TRBJ1-5
CDR3aa: CASSQEPGISNQPQHF
CDR3nt: TGCGCCAGCAGCCAAGAGCCAGGGATTAGCAATCAGCCCCAGCATTTT

abundance: NA
v_gene: TRBV5-1
d_gene: NA
j_gene: TRBJ1-6
CDR3aa: CASSQGRTGHNSPLHF
CDR3nt: TGCGCCAGCAGCCAGGGACGGACGGGTCATAATTCACCCCTCCACTTT

abundance: NA
v_gene: TRBV18
d_gene: NA
j_gene: TRBJ1-1
CDR3aa: CASSPSVNEAFF
CDR3nt: TGTGCCAGCTCACCATCGGTGAATGAAGCTTTCTTT

abundance: few
v_gene: TRBV10-2
d_gene: TRBD2
j_gene: TRBJ2-3
CDR3aa: CASSRLAGTDTQYF
CDR3nt: TGCGCCAGCAGTCGACTAGCGGGCACAGATACGCAGTATTTT

abundance: NA
v_gene: TRBV7-2
d_gene: TRBD1
j_gene: TRBJ1-2
CDR3aa: CASSLGPGTGVGYTF
CDR3nt: TGTGCCAGCAGCTTAGGGCCCGGGACAGGGGTTGGCTACACCTTC

abundance: NA
v_gene: TRBV5-8
d_gene: NA
j_gene: TRBJ2-6
CDR3aa: CASSLFIPIGYSGANVLTF
CDR3nt: TGTGCCAGCAGCTTGTTCATCCCTATAGGCTACTCTGGGGCCAACGTCCTGACTTTC

abundance: NA
v_gene: TRBV7-2
d_gene: NA
j_gene: TRBJ2-1
CDR3aa: CASSPGAGSYNEQFF
CDR3nt: TGTGCCAGCAGCCCTGGGGCAGGGAGTTACAATGAGCAGTTCTTC

abundance: NA
v_gene: TRBV7-2
d_gene: NA
j_gene: TRBJ1-2
CDR3aa: CASSEHGTPRYTF
CDR3nt: TGTGCCAGCAGCGAACACGGGACACCACGCTACACCTTC

abundance: NA
v_gene: TRBV7-2
d_gene: NA
j_gene: TRBJ2-2
CDR3aa: CASSLFRQTGELFF
CDR3nt: TGTGCCAGCAGCTTATTCCGACAAACCGGGGAGCTGTTTTTT

abundance: NA
v_gene: TRBV5-5
d_gene: NA
j_gene: TRBJ1-2
CDR3aa: CASSLGGSPNYGYTF
CDR3nt: TGTGCCAGCAGCTTGGGAGGGTCCCCTAACTATGGCTACACCTTC

abundance: NA
v_gene: TRBV6-2/TRBV6-3
d_gene: NA
j_gene: TRBJ2-2
CDR3aa: CAGRSGASTGELFF
CDR3nt: TGTGCCGGGAGGAGTGGGGCCAGCACCGGGGAGCTGTTTTTT

abundance: NA
v_gene: TRBV20-1
d_gene: NA
j_gene: TRBJ1-6
CDR3aa: CSALAALKNSPLHF
CDR3nt: TGCAGTGCGCTAGCGGCCCTGAAAAATTCACCCCTCCACTTT

abundance: NA
v_gene: TRBV12-3/TRBV12-4
d_gene: TRBD2
j_gene: TRBJ2-1
CDR3aa: CASHSSGGNEQFF
CDR3nt: TGTGCCAGCCATTCTAGCGGGGGCAATGAGCAGTTCTTC

abundance: NA
v_gene: TRBV6-2/TRBV6-3
d_gene: NA
j_gene: TRBJ2-6
CDR3aa: CASSYASSGANVLTF
CDR3nt: TGTGCCAGCAGTTATGCTAGCTCTGGGGCCAACGTCCTGACTTTC

abundance: many
v_gene: TRBV18
d_gene: TRBD1
j_gene: TRBJ1-2
CDR3aa: CASSSRQGDPFYGYTF
CDR3nt: TGTGCCAGCTCATCCCGACAGGGTGATCCCTTCTATGGCTACACCTTC

abundance: many
v_gene: TRBV6-5
d_gene: TRBD1
j_gene: TRBJ2-3
CDR3aa: CASSPTGFGADTQYF
CDR3nt: TGTGCCAGCAGCCCGACAGGGTTCGGGGCAGATACGCAGTATTTT

abundance: NA
v_gene: TRBV20-1
d_gene: TRBD1
j_gene: TRBJ1-1
CDR3aa: CSASPPRTGNTEAFF
CDR3nt: TGCAGTGCCTCCCCCCCCAGGACAGGGAACACTGAAGCTTTCTTT

abundance: NA
v_gene: TRBV7-2
d_gene: NA
j_gene: TRBJ1-4
CDR3aa: CASRKAGAEKLFF
CDR3nt: TGTGCCAGCAGAAAAGCCGGGGCTGAAAAACTGTTTTTT

abundance: few
v_gene: TRBV4-2
d_gene: TRBD2
j_gene: TRBJ2-2
CDR3aa: CASSQDFSGGPPGELFF
CDR3nt: TGTGCCAGCAGCCAAGATTTCAGCGGGGGCCCGCCCGGGGAGCTGTTTTTT

abundance: NA
v_gene: TRBV5-1
d_gene: NA
j_gene: TRBJ2-7
CDR3aa: CASSLVRASEQYF
CDR3nt: TGCGCCAGCAGCTTGGTACGTGCCTCCGAGCAGTACTTC

abundance: few
v_gene: TRBV20-1
d_gene: NA
j_gene: TRBJ1-1
CDR3aa: CSAPPGGVFTEAFF
CDR3nt: TGCAGTGCCCCCCCAGGAGGGGTCTTCACTGAAGCTTTCTTT

abundance: NA
v_gene: TRBV20-1
d_gene: TRBD1
j_gene: TRBJ1-5
CDR3aa: CSARAPDRVHQPQHF
CDR3nt: TGCAGTGCTAGAGCTCCGGACAGGGTACATCAGCCCCAGCATTTT

abundance: few
v_gene: TRBV10-3
d_gene: NA
j_gene: TRBJ1-2
CDR3aa: CAISTLTEVDGYTF
CDR3nt: TGTGCCATCAGCACCCTGACAGAAGTGGATGGCTACACCTTC

abundance: few
v_gene: TRBV23-1
d_gene: NA
j_gene: TRBJ2-1
CDR3aa: CASGLTGTPGPGGEQFF
CDR3nt: TGCGCCAGCGGACTGACCGGGACTCCCGGACCAGGAGGGGAGCAGTTCTTC

abundance: NA
v_gene: TRBV2
d_gene: NA
j_gene: TRBJ1-2
CDR3aa: CASRKQGLGGYTF
CDR3nt: TGTGCCAGCAGGAAACAGGGTTTGGGAGGCTACACCTTC

abundance: few
v_gene: TRBV4-1
d_gene: NA
j_gene: TRBJ2-6
CDR3aa: CASSQFPRGSNVLTF
CDR3nt: TGCGCCAGCAGCCAATTTCCGCGGGGATCCAACGTCCTGACTTTC

abundance: NA
v_gene: TRBV7-2
d_gene: NA
j_gene: TRBJ2-5
CDR3aa: CASSFGPRLYF
CDR3nt: TGTGCCAGCAGCTTCGGACCGCGCCTGTACTTC

abundance: few
v_gene: TRBV7-2
d_gene: NA
j_gene: TRBJ2-3
CDR3aa: CASSLATGVADTQYF
CDR3nt: TGTGCCAGCAGCCTGGCGACAGGAGTTGCAGATACGCAGTATTTT

abundance: NA
v_gene: TRBV2
d_gene: TRBD1
j_gene: TRBJ2-7
CDR3aa: CASSEGTGLYYEQYF
CDR3nt: TGTGCCAGCAGTGAAGGGACAGGGCTATATTACGAGCAGTACTTC

abundance: many
v_gene: TRBV5-1
d_gene: NA
j_gene: TRBJ2-3
CDR3aa: CASSLDRETDTQYF
CDR3nt: TGCGCCAGCAGCTTGGATCGAGAGACAGATACGCAGTATTTT

abundance: NA
v_gene: TRBV20-1
d_gene: TRBD2
j_gene: TRBJ2-5
CDR3aa: CSACPAGNKETQYF
CDR3nt: TGCAGTGCTTGCCCAGCGGGGAATAAAGAGACCCAGTACTTC

abundance: few
v_gene: TRBV9
d_gene: NA
j_gene: TRBJ1-2
CDR3aa: CASSVDPVVDYGYTF
CDR3nt: TGTGCCAGCAGCGTAGACCCGGTAGTTGACTATGGCTACACCTTC

abundance: few
v_gene: TRBV21-1
d_gene: NA
j_gene: TRBJ2-7
CDR3aa: CASSARVDRCPFGQYF
CDR3nt: TGTGCCAGCAGCGCCCGTGTTGACAGGTGCCCCTTCGGGCAGTACTTC

abundance: NA
v_gene: TRBV7-7
d_gene: TRBD1
j_gene: TRBJ2-3
CDR3aa: CASSPRTGATDTQYF
CDR3nt: TGTGCTAGCAGCCCTCGAACAGGGGCGACAGATACGCAGTATTTT

abundance: many
v_gene: TRBV11-2
d_gene: TRBD1
j_gene: TRBJ2-2
CDR3aa: CASSSYRGPNTGELFF
CDR3nt: TGTGCCAGCAGCTCTTACAGGGGGCCGAACACCGGGGAGCTGTTTTTT

abundance: NA
v_gene: TRBV20-1
d_gene: NA
j_gene: TRBJ1-1
CDR3aa: CSAPDRHEAFF
CDR3nt: TGCAGCGCCCCCGACCGGCATGAAGCTTTCTTT

abundance: few
v_gene: TRBV12-3/TRBV12-4
d_gene: TRBD1
j_gene: TRBJ1-5
CDR3aa: CASSGDRDRNQPQHF
CDR3nt: TGTGCCAGCAGTGGGGACAGGGATCGCAATCAGCCCCAGCATTTT

abundance: NA
v_gene: TRBV5-1
d_gene: NA
j_gene: TRBJ2-5
CDR3aa: CASSPQPFSETQYF
CDR3nt: TGCGCCAGCAGCCCCCAACCTTTTTCAGAGACCCAGTACTTC

abundance: few
v_gene: TRBV6-5
d_gene: NA
j_gene: TRBJ2-2
CDR3aa: CASSGAGHPKTGGELFF
CDR3nt: TGTGCCAGCAGCGGGGCTGGACACCCCAAAACAGGCGGGGAGCTGTTTTTT

abundance: few
v_gene: TRBV7-2
d_gene: NA
j_gene: TRBJ2-2
CDR3aa: CASSLTRIGTGELFF
CDR3nt: TGTGCCAGCAGCCTAACAAGGATTGGGACCGGGGAGCTGTTTTTT